This note documents a single TCR beta chain sequence. The V end was cut by 5 bases, the J end by 5 bases, with 18 bases between. This CDR3 spans 16 amino acids. The germline V gene encodes CDR1 SGHVS and CDR2 FNYEAQ. TCRdb's table, derived via immunoSEQ multiplex PCR, lists solely in-frame clones and lacks some. The top ten clones hold 0.55% to 0.7% of a sample with around 980,000 clones, 70% to 80% of them seen once. The sample originates from a study of shared clonotypes between healthy human individuals. Recent vaccinations or acute infections were absent in the healthy HIV-negative adult donors. Every contributor of samples was a Caucasian grown-up residing in Nashville, Tennessee.

V is TRBV7-6 and J is TRBJ2-2; maybe TRBD2 (6 bases). Sequencing was performed on memory CD4+ T cells from PBMCs. The subset here: CD45RA-negative fraction. The source is a man aged 18 to 30 in good health. Some clones in this sample may be carry-over from other donors' samples. The CDR3 here is CASSPSGARGTGELFF. DNA for the CDR3: TGTGCCAGCAGCCCTTCCGGGGCCCGGGGGACCGGGGAGCTGTTTTTT.